This T cell receptor (beta chain) originates from a study of blood T cell repertoires in COVID-19. Study-wide background: Specimens from acute and convalescent COVID-19 originated in the United States, Italy and Spain. Sample material is recorded as cDNA or gDNA derived from T cells, B-cell-depleted T cells, or PBMCs.

This clone was detected only a few times. The CDR3 spans 13 residues. V lost 6 bases and J lost 7, with 12 bases in between. Germline CDR1 is WNHNN and CDR2 is SYGVQD (reference sequence). In the study's own analysis: It was from reference gene primer amplification that nucleated cell counts were estimated. Here immunoSEQ multiplex PCR was the method, and the copy in TCRdb shows in-frame clones only, minus some. From that table come the V and J calls and clone size; the DNA was used to work out D and trimming. The sample includes more than 200,000 clones, around 88% of them seen just once. The sequenced material came from peripheral blood. This receptor was taken from a man aged 30 to 39 with active or convalescent COVID-19. This chain connects TRBV10-1 to TRBJ2-2; D is possibly TRBD2 (5 bases). The CDR3 region has the DNA TGCGCCAGCAGCGCCACGGGGTTCGGGGAGCTGTTTTTT. Translated, it gives CASSATGFGELFF.